One and the same sample provided the 32 T cell receptor beta chains below, sequenced in a study of TIL therapy for anti-PD-1-resistant metastatic lung cancer. Time point reported: pre-treatment sample, taken before nivolumab and TIL therapy. Pleural nodules or supraclavicular lymph nodes made up most of the excised metastases sampled. Sequencing used immunoSEQ v3. Measured with immunoSEQ multiplex PCR; TCRdb has only the in-frame clones, and not every one. The sample lists approximately 92,000 clones, approximately 65% occurring once. The input for sequencing was tumor tissue, taken at baseline. All receptors come from a person between 25 and 80 years old with non-small cell lung cancer.

This clone was seen a few times. This sequence joins TRBV18 and TRBJ2-7, with a tentative D call TRBD1 (6 bases). The CDR3 has 14 amino acids. CDR1 and CDR2 (germline): KGHSH, LQKENI. The V end was cut by 2 bases, the J end by 3 bases, with 11 bases between. DNA of the CDR3: TGTGCCAGCTCACCATTACAGGGCGACTACGAGCAGTACTTC. Protein: CASSPLQGDYEQYF. The full variable domain, in which reference TRBV18 and TRBJ2-7 provide the parts outside the CDR3, is NAGVMQNPRHLVRRRGQEARLRCSPMKGHSHVYWYRQLPEEGLKFMVYLQKENIIDESGMPKERFSAEFPKEGPSILRIQQVVRGDSAAYFCASSPLQGDYEQYFGPGTRLTVT.

The V gene is TRBV9, the J gene TRBJ2-3; tentatively, D is TRBD1 (6 bases). Between the trimmed V and J ends, which lost 3 bases and 2 bases, there was a span of 13 bases. The CDR3 is 15 residues long. Germline loops: CDR1 SGDLS, CDR2 YYNGEE. CDR3 DNA: TGTGCCAGCAGCGCCGAACAGGGAACCACAGATACGCAGTATTTT. It encodes CASSAEQGTTDTQYF.

The chain has TRBV30 and TRBJ1-4; a weak D match, TRBD1 (5 bases). Trimming took 0 bases from V and 3 from J, leaving 11 bases between them. The germline CDR1 and CDR2 sequences are GTSNPN and SVGIG (reference sequence). This CDR3 spans 15 amino acids. The CDR3 reads CAWSVGMGANEKLFF. CDR3 nucleotides: TGTGCCTGGAGTGTGGGTATGGGGGCTAATGAAAAACTGTTTTTT.

The chain employs TRBV5-1 and TRBJ2-1; TRBD1 agrees at 8 bases. CDR1 and CDR2 from the germline V gene are SGHRS and YFSETQ. With 1 base clipped from V and 7 bases from J, the junction kept 7 bases outside the gene matches. The CDR3 runs 15 residues. The CDR3 coding sequence is TGCGCCAGCAGCTTGATGGCAGGGGGCTTAAATGAGCAGTTCTTC. Encoded protein: CASSLMAGGLNEQFF.

V is TRBV28 and J is TRBJ1-5, with D perhaps matching TRBD1 (6 bases). This CDR3 region has 15 residues. The germline V gene has CDR1 MDHEN and CDR2 SYDVKM. The V end lost 5 bases, the J end lost 0 bases, and 11 bases lay between the germline ends. The CDR3 nucleotides are TGTGCCAGCAGTCCGACAGGAGTTAGCAATCAGCCCCAGCATTTT. It yields the protein CASSPTGVSNQPQHF.

This clone was picked up many times. The CDR3 nucleotides read TGCGCCAGCAGCTTGGGGCTTGAGACCCAGTACTTC. Translated: CASSLGLETQYF. This sequence joins TRBV5-1 and TRBJ2-5; D unclear. Germline V CDR1 and CDR2: SGHRS, YFSETQ. The CDR3 length is 12 residues. V lost 0 bases to trimming and J lost 5 bases, with 5 bases between them. Supplemented by reference TRBV5-1 and TRBJ2-5, the full variable domain reads KAGVTQTPRYLIKTRGQQVTLSCSPISGHRSVSWYQQTPGQGLQFLFEYFSETQRNKGNFPGRFSGRQFSNSRSEMNVSTLELGDSALYLCASSLGLETQYFGPGTRLLVL.

CDR3 sequence (DNA): TGTGCCAGCAGCACCACGACAGCCGCTGGTGGTACGCAGTATTTT. It translates to CASSTTTAAGGTQYF. V usage is TRBV7-3 and J usage is TRBJ2-3; possibly TRBD1 for D (5 bases). The V end lost 5 bases, the J end lost 8 bases, and 20 bases lay between the germline ends. This CDR3 has 15 residues. Germline CDR1 reads SGHTA; CDR2 reads FQGTGA.

This rearrangement joins TRBV28 to TRBJ2-7, with TRBD1 identical over 10 bases. The CDR3 is 16 residues long. Losses at the gene ends were 4 bases for V and 6 bases for J; bases not matched to a gene: 12. CDR1 and CDR2 from the germline V gene are MDHEN and SYDVKM. The CDR3 here is CASSSAGTGEVFEQYF. DNA for the CDR3: TGTGCCAGCAGTTCAGCCGGGACAGGGGAAGTCTTCGAGCAGTACTTC.

This clone was observed a handful of times. This chain links TRBV19 with TRBJ1-3; D is possibly TRBD1 (5 bases). CDR3 length: 15 amino acids. Trimming took off 3 bases at V and 3 bases at J, with 12 bases between the two ends. CDR1 and CDR2 (germline): LNHDA, SQIVND (reference sequence). CDR3 in amino acids: CASSISLGRGNTIYF. The CDR3 bases are TGTGCCAGTAGTATCAGCCTGGGACGTGGAAACACCATATATTTT.

V and J are TRBV9 and TRBJ2-1, with D perhaps matching TRBD2 (6 bases). Trimming cost V 4 bases and J 5 bases, with 16 bases left between them. Germline V CDR1 and CDR2: SGDLS, YYNGEE. The CDR3 sequence is 15 residues long. The CDR3 sequence: CASSSDPGLNNEQFF. In DNA form, the CDR3 reads TGTGCCAGCAGCAGCGATCCCGGACTAAACAATGAGCAGTTCTTC.

V usage is TRBV4-3 and J usage is TRBJ1-3; D gene ambiguous. Germline CDR1 reads LGHNA; CDR2 reads YSLEER. V was pared by 1 base and J by 4 bases, with 8 bases between. This CDR3 region has 14 residues. The CDR3 sequence: CASSQVDGGNTIYF. As DNA, the CDR3 is TGCGCCAGCAGCCAAGTCGATGGGGGAAACACCATATATTTT.

The chain joins TRBV7-2 to TRBJ1-6; TRBD1 matches at 8 bases. Germline lookup yields CDR1 SGHTA and CDR2 FQGNSA. The CDR3 totals 15 residues. Trimming took 1 base from V and 6 from J; bases not matched to a gene: 2. CDR3 loop: CASSLGTGTNSPLHF. The CDR3 DNA reads TGTGCCAGCAGCTTAGGGACAGGGACTAATTCACCCCTCCACTTT.

The J gene is TRBJ2-3, the V gene TRBV5-1; TRBD2 matches at 13 bases. J was trimmed by 4 bases and V by 4 bases; bases with no gene match: 6. CDR1 SGHRS and CDR2 YFSETQ come from the germline V gene. The CDR3 extends over 16 amino acids. The CDR3 region is CASSKGTSGISDTQYF. In DNA, the CDR3 is TGCGCCAGCAGCAAGGGGACTAGCGGGATATCAGATACGCAGTATTTT.

The V gene is TRBV11-2, the J gene TRBJ2-2; weak D call: TRBD1 (7 bases). V lost 1 base to trimming and J lost 2 bases, with 11 bases between them. The V gene's germline CDR1 is SGHAT and CDR2 FQNNGV. The CDR3 extends over 16 amino acids. The CDR3 loop reads CASSLGQGGNTGELFF. CDR3 in DNA: TGTGCCAGCAGCTTAGGACAGGGAGGAAACACCGGGGAGCTGTTTTTT.

The genes are TRBV28 and TRBJ2-3, with D tentatively TRBD2 (5 bases). The germline V and J ends were trimmed by 8 bases and 6 bases, with 12 bases remaining between them. The CDR3 spans 12 residues. The germline V gene encodes CDR1 MDHEN and CDR2 SYDVKM. CDR3 sequence reads: CASSEGLDTQYF. The CDR3, as DNA: TGTGCCAGCTCAGAGGGCCTGGATACGCAGTATTTT.

The chain has TRBV28 and TRBJ1-2; the D is unclear. V lost 2 bases, J lost 4 bases, and 5 bases lay in between. Germline assignment: CDR1 MDHEN and CDR2 SYDVKM. This CDR3 region has 12 residues. CDR3 DNA: TGTGCCAGCAGTTTAAGGGTCTATGGCTACACCTTC. It codes for CASSLRVYGYTF.

The gene calls are TRBV5-6 and TRBJ2-3; D is unclear. The CDR3 runs 13 residues. V lost 3 bases, J lost 1 base, and 6 bases lay in between. Germline V gene sequence: CDR1 SGHDT, CDR2 YYEEEE. The CDR3 sequence is CASSSAGTDTQYF. Here the CDR3 DNA reads TGTGCCAGCAGCTCGGCGGGCACAGATACGCAGTATTTT.

In regard to this clone: Since a much larger clone is just one base distant, this may be a read error. This chain links TRBV12-3 or TRBV12-4 with TRBJ1-1; D is uncertain. The CDR3 has 12 residues. V lost 3 bases to trimming and J lost 0 bases, with 2 bases between them. The CDR3 bases are TGTGCCAGCAGTTTCGTGAACACTGAAGCTTTCTTT. It encodes CASSFVNTEAFF.

This rearrangement joins TRBV6-5 to TRBJ2-4; D not resolved. The germline V and J ends were trimmed by 3 bases and 0 bases, with 9 bases remaining between them. There are 15 residues in the CDR3. The V gene's germline CDR1 is MNHEY and CDR2 SVGAGI. As DNA, the CDR3 is TGTGCCAGCAGTTATTCGGAGTCAGCCAAAAACATTCAGTACTTC. This codes for CASSYSESAKNIQYF.

This clone was counted only a few times. V is TRBV5-8 and J is TRBJ2-1; TRBD1 might be the D (5 bases). V was cut by 4 bases and J by 7 bases, with 21 bases left in between. The CDR3 loop spans 16 amino acids. Germline V gene sequence: CDR1 SGHTS, CDR2 YDEGEE. DNA for the CDR3: TGTGCCAGCAGCCCTCTTCCCAAGGGGCAGGGTAATGAGCAGTTCTTC. Translation: CASSPLPKGQGNEQFF.

The chain is built from TRBV5-5 and TRBJ2-7; D may be TRBD1 (5 bases). Trimming shortened V by 4 bases and J by 2 bases, and 10 bases separated the two germline ends. This CDR3 has 13 residues. Germline V gene sequence: CDR1 SGHKS, CDR2 YYEKEE (reference sequence). This chain's CDR3 is CASSPRVAYEQYF. Here the CDR3 DNA reads TGTGCCAGCAGCCCCAGGGTCGCCTACGAGCAGTACTTC.

V and J are TRBV6-2 or TRBV6-3 and TRBJ1-1, with no clear D. This CDR3 has 14 residues. V shed 5 bases and J shed 3 bases, with 13 bases lying between them. CDR1 MNHEY and CDR2 SVGEGT come from the germline V gene. The CDR3 sequence: CASSLSRPDTEAFF. DNA of the CDR3: TGTGCCAGCAGTCTCTCGCGACCGGACACTGAAGCTTTCTTT.

This clone came up a few times. V and J are TRBV4-1 and TRBJ2-3; 7 bases map to TRBD1. Germline V gene data show CDR1 as MGHRA and CDR2 as YSYEKL. The junction had 5 bases not matched to a gene; V was cut back by 3 bases and J by 2 bases. The CDR3 runs 15 residues. The CDR3 DNA sequence: TGCGCCAGCAGCCAGGAAACAGGGGCCACAGATACGCAGTATTTT. Encoded protein: CASSQETGATDTQYF.

The chain uses TRBV5-6 and TRBJ1-2; D is undetermined. CDR1 is SGHDT, CDR2 YYEEEE, per germline. This CDR3 has 13 amino acids. V was pared by 0 bases and J by 2 bases, with 5 bases between. Written as DNA, the CDR3 is TGTGCCAGCAGCTTGGGCCAGAACTATGGCTACACCTTC. Protein sequence: CASSLGQNYGYTF.

This chain joins TRBV7-8 and TRBJ2-2, with 12 bases that match TRBD2. CDR1 is SGHVS, CDR2 FQNEAQ, per germline. V lost 3 bases to trimming and J lost 6 bases; unmatched junction nucleotides: 2. The CDR3 has 15 residues. The CDR3 DNA reads TGTGCCAGCAGCTTTCGACTAGCGGGAGCCGGGGAGCTGTTTTTT. It codes for CASSFRLAGAGELFF.

This chain joins TRBV2 and TRBJ2-1, with D perhaps TRBD2 (5 bases). The V end was cut by 3 bases, the J end by 0 bases, with 6 bases between. Germline CDR1 is SNHLY and CDR2 is FYNNEI. The CDR3 runs to 14 residues. Here the CDR3 DNA reads TGTGCCAGCAGTGATGGGAGCTCCTACAATGAGCAGTTCTTC. Translating gives CASSDGSSYNEQFF.

The rearrangement links TRBV6-1 to TRBJ2-5; D ambiguous. V was shortened by 3 bases and J by 3 bases, with 11 bases between the two germline ends. Germline values: CDR1 MNHNS, CDR2 SASEGT. The CDR3 covers 14 residues. For the CDR3, the DNA is TGTGCCAGCAGTGACCTAGACATCGAAGAGACCCAGTACTTC. Protein product: CASSDLDIEETQYF.

The chain combines TRBV30 with TRBJ2-5, with a possible D match to TRBD2 (5 bases). The CDR3 runs 15 residues. CDR1 is GTSNPN and CDR2 is SVGIG in the germline V gene (reference sequence). Trimming stripped 0 bases from V and 2 bases from J, with 13 bases between. CDR3 sequence reads: CAWSVGVRTQETQYF. The CDR3 DNA sequence: TGTGCCTGGAGTGTTGGTGTACGGACTCAAGAGACCCAGTACTTC.

The CDR3 DNA reads TGTGCCAGCAGTGAAGGCAGCCCCATTAGCACAGATACGCAGTATTTT. Encoded protein: CASSEGSPISTDTQYF. J is TRBJ2-3 and V is TRBV6-1; D call uncertain. CDR1 and CDR2 from the germline V gene are MNHNS and SASEGT. The CDR3 length is 16 residues. V lost 1 base and J lost 0, with 11 bases in between.

The V gene is TRBV6-5, the J gene TRBJ2-2; no firm D call. Looked up from germline, CDR1 is MNHEY and CDR2 is SVGAGI. Trimming stripped 7 bases from V and 11 bases from J, with 11 bases between. This CDR3 is built from 11 residues. CDR3: CASTRDGELFF. CDR3 DNA: TGTGCCAGCACCCGCGACGGTGAGCTGTTTTTT.

The chain recombines TRBV6-5 with TRBJ2-1, with 7 bases identical to TRBD2. V lost 5 bases and J lost 5; bases outside the gene matches: 6. The CDR3 loop spans 14 amino acids. Per the germline V gene, CDR1 is MNHEY and CDR2 is SVGAGI. In nucleotides, the CDR3 is TGTGCCAGCAGTACCGGGAGGACGGACAATGAGCAGTTCTTC. Amino acids: CASSTGRTDNEQFF.

V and J are TRBV6-2 or TRBV6-3 and TRBJ1-4; D uncertain. V dropped 2 bases and J dropped 7 bases, with 17 bases sitting between them. This CDR3 comprises 16 residues. Germline lookup yields CDR1 MNHEY and CDR2 SVGEGT. CDR3 DNA: TGTGCCAGCAGTTACCCCCGGGCGAAGGGTGGTGAAAAACTGTTTTTT. Translation: CASSYPRAKGGEKLFF.